This T cell receptor beta chain was retrieved from a study of CD8 T cells in Susac syndrome. Regarding the study as a whole: Maximal CD8+ clonal expansion in Susac was observed within TEMRA cells and among active patients.

CDR3 length: 11 residues. Germline assignment: CDR1 LGHDT and CDR2 YNNKEL (reference sequence). V was shortened by 6 bases and J by 5 bases, with 8 bases between the two germline ends. To note about this clonotype: Antigen: not known.

cDNA came from about 0.51 to 1 ug RNA primed by random hexamers. One entry per CDR3 protein, called by TCRdb with MiXCR from the immunoSEQ multiplex PCR reads. The sample contains fewer than 90,000 distinct CDR3 sequences, approximately 93% of which appear only once. This receptor was taken from a human donor with Susac syndrome. The chain combines TRBV3-1 with TRBJ2-7; maybe TRBD1 (5 bases). Sequenced sample: CD8+ T cells from PBMCs. As DNA, the CDR3 is TGTGCCAGCAGTTACAGGAACGAGCAGTACTTC. Its translation is CASSYRNEQYF.